This T cell receptor (beta chain) was recovered during a study of T-cell reconstitution after alpha-beta-depleted transplantation in children. Study outcomes and limitations: Where some patients showed high TCRbeta diversity at day 60, it came from recipient T cells and thymic progenitors that had survived. Reportedly, roughly two months post-transplant, alpha-beta T cells arose from several hundred expanded graft clones. The authors attributed T-cell counts and diversity one year after transplant mostly to newly produced T cells.

This CDR3 spans 15 amino acids. V lost 6 bases, J lost 1 base, and 12 bases lay in between. Unique molecular identifiers tagged the TCRbeta library. From the PCR reads, TCRdb called clonotypes with MiXCR, one entry per CDR3 protein. The data hold around 440,000 distinct CDR3 sequences, with 8% to 11% observed a single time. Comments on this clonotype: Its antigen remains unknown.

The specimen was PBMCs, collected before TCRalphabeta/CD19-depleted stem cell transplant. The TCR was taken from a child aged 2 to 15 with inherited bone marrow failure, due to receive a stem cell transplant. The chain has TRBV23-1 and TRBJ2-2; D is unresolved. TRBV23-1 is assigned to the ORF class and has an uncertain function. The CDR3 here is CASSWGRVNTGELFF. CDR3 nucleotide sequence: TGCGCCAGCAGCTGGGGAAGGGTGAACACCGGGGAGCTGTTTTTT.